This T cell receptor (beta chain) was retrieved from a study of CD8 T cells in Susac syndrome. Reverse transcription of roughly 0.5 to 1 ug RNA used random hexamers. Across 54 Vbeta and 13 Jbeta, TCR beta CDR3 was amplified with immunoSEQ multiplex PCR. TCRdb analysed the immunoSEQ multiplex PCR reads with MiXCR anew, one entry per CDR3 protein. The sample yields roughly 80,000 distinct CDR3 sequences, 90% to 95% seen once. Material: CD8+ T cells from PBMCs. The sequence came from a human donor with multiple sclerosis.

CDR3 sequence (DNA): TGTGCCAGCAGTGAAAGGTTTACTAGGAACACTGAAGCTTTCTTT. Translated, it gives CASSERFTRNTEAFF. This chain joins TRBV6-1 and TRBJ1-1; no definite D call. This CDR3 has 15 amino acids. Trimming took off 2 bases at V and 1 base at J, with 11 bases between the two ends. Per the germline V gene, CDR1 is MNHNS and CDR2 is SASEGT.